This is a list of T cell receptor beta chains from one sample in a study of shared clonotypes between healthy human individuals. The data were produced by immunoSEQ multiplex PCR, yet TCRdb's version contains in-frame clones alone and is incomplete. This table has 2 million to 2.5 million clones, less than 95% appearing once. The sample was naive CD4+ T cells from PBMCs. Receptors were obtained from a man in his late teens or twenties in good health. Some clones in this sample may be carry-over from other donors' samples. CDR3s include the opening cysteine and the closing phenylalanine or tryptophan. The order of the fields is CDR3 protein, CDR3 DNA, clone size, V gene, J gene, D gene. A D gene is named only where the DNA matches it firmly. Clone size is stated in some rows and not others, as once, few, many or a class when expanded.

CDR3 protein: CASRSRQGMEQFF; CDR3 DNA: TGTGCCAGCAGGTCCAGACAGGGGATGGAGCAGTTCTTC; clone size: .; V gene: TRBV2; J gene: TRBJ2-1; D gene: TRBD1
CDR3 protein: CASSLNRDLYGYTF; CDR3 DNA: TGTGCCAGCAGTTTAAATCGGGATTTGTATGGCTACACCTTC; clone size: .; V gene: TRBV28; J gene: TRBJ1-2; D gene: .
CDR3 protein: CASSLYPTTEAFF; CDR3 DNA: TGTGCCAGCAGCTTGTATCCAACCACTGAAGCTTTCTTT; clone size: .; V gene: TRBV5-8; J gene: TRBJ1-1; D gene: .
CDR3 protein: CASSGGFAGANVLTF; CDR3 DNA: TGTGCCAGCAGTGGGGGTTTCGCCGGGGCCAACGTCCTGACTTTC; clone size: .; V gene: TRBV28; J gene: TRBJ2-6; D gene: .
CDR3 protein: CASSFGEGNRDEQYF; CDR3 DNA: TGTGCCAGCAGTTTCGGTGAGGGGAACAGGGACGAGCAGTACTTC; clone size: .; V gene: TRBV6-6; J gene: TRBJ2-7; D gene: .
CDR3 protein: CASSLVWEGEQFF; CDR3 DNA: TGTGCCAGCAGCTTAGTGTGGGAGGGTGAGCAGTTCTTC; clone size: .; V gene: TRBV7-9; J gene: TRBJ2-1; D gene: TRBD2
CDR3 protein: CASSSRGTGTYEQYF; CDR3 DNA: TGTGCCAGCAGTTCCCGGGGGACAGGAACCTACGAGCAGTACTTC; clone size: .; V gene: TRBV27; J gene: TRBJ2-7; D gene: TRBD1
CDR3 protein: CASSDGTGYNEQFF; CDR3 DNA: TGTGCCAGCAGTGACGGGACTGGCTACAATGAGCAGTTCTTC; clone size: .; V gene: TRBV6-4; J gene: TRBJ2-1; D gene: .
CDR3 protein: CASSLSLAGSNEQFF; CDR3 DNA: TGTGCCAGCAGCTTATCACTAGCGGGAAGTAATGAGCAGTTCTTC; clone size: .; V gene: TRBV7-2; J gene: TRBJ2-1; D gene: TRBD2
CDR3 protein: CASSLGRSSTDTQYF; CDR3 DNA: TGTGCCAGCAGCTTAGGTCGGTCTAGCACAGATACGCAGTATTTT; clone size: .; V gene: TRBV11-3; J gene: TRBJ2-3; D gene: .
CDR3 protein: CASSLQGGREKLFF; CDR3 DNA: TGTGCCAGCAGTCTACAAGGGGGTAGGGAAAAACTGTTTTTT; clone size: .; V gene: TRBV27; J gene: TRBJ1-4; D gene: .
CDR3 protein: CASSLGGGFSGNTIYF; CDR3 DNA: TGCGCCAGCAGTCTTGGTGGGGGCTTCTCTGGAAACACCATATATTTT; clone size: .; V gene: TRBV5-1; J gene: TRBJ1-3; D gene: .
CDR3 protein: CASSLRTGGISEQYF; CDR3 DNA: TGCGCCAGCAGCTTACGGACAGGGGGTATTAGCGAGCAGTACTTC; clone size: .; V gene: TRBV5-1; J gene: TRBJ2-7; D gene: TRBD1
CDR3 protein: CASSLASGQLYEQYF; CDR3 DNA: TGTGCCAGCAGTTTAGCTTCGGGACAGCTCTACGAGCAGTACTTC; clone size: .; V gene: TRBV28; J gene: TRBJ2-7; D gene: TRBD1
CDR3 protein: CASSSGASGNTGELFF; CDR3 DNA: TGTGCCAGCAGCTCAGGGGCTAGCGGCAACACCGGGGAGCTGTTTTTT; clone size: .; V gene: TRBV7-8; J gene: TRBJ2-2; D gene: .
CDR3 protein: CASSLTTLGELFF; CDR3 DNA: TGCGCCAGCAGCCTCACGACCCTCGGGGAGCTGTTTTTT; clone size: few; V gene: TRBV4-1; J gene: TRBJ2-2; D gene: .
CDR3 protein: CASSVGTGDEQYF; CDR3 DNA: TGTGCCAGCAGTGTAGGGACAGGGGACGAGCAGTACTTC; clone size: .; V gene: TRBV6-1; J gene: TRBJ2-7; D gene: TRBD1
CDR3 protein: CASSLVGGGFTGELFF; CDR3 DNA: TGCGCCAGCAGCTTGGTTGGAGGGGGTTTCACCGGGGAGCTGTTTTTT; clone size: .; V gene: TRBV5-1; J gene: TRBJ2-2; D gene: .
CDR3 protein: CASSRAGATGELFF; CDR3 DNA: TGTGCCAGCAGCCGCGCCGGGGCCACCGGGGAGCTGTTTTTT; clone size: .; V gene: TRBV7-2; J gene: TRBJ2-2; D gene: .
CDR3 protein: CASSRPGLVLEQFF; CDR3 DNA: TGTGCCAGCAGCAGACCGGGACTAGTTCTTGAGCAGTTCTTC; clone size: .; V gene: TRBV4-2; J gene: TRBJ2-1; D gene: TRBD2
CDR3 protein: CASSRGFEQFF; CDR3 DNA: TGTGCCAGTAGTAGGGGATTTGAGCAGTTCTTC; clone size: .; V gene: TRBV19; J gene: TRBJ2-1; D gene: .
CDR3 protein: CASSQVGGKTTDTQYF; CDR3 DNA: TGTGCCAGCAGCCAAGTGGGCGGAAAAACCACAGATACGCAGTATTTT; clone size: once; V gene: TRBV4-2; J gene: TRBJ2-3; D gene: .
CDR3 protein: CASSYPAVGEQYF; CDR3 DNA: TGTGCCAGCAGCTACCCGGCGGTTGGCGAGCAGTACTTC; clone size: .; V gene: TRBV7-9; J gene: TRBJ2-7; D gene: .
CDR3 protein: CASSLYRRGRNTGELFF; CDR3 DNA: TGTGCCAGCAGTTTATATCGTCGAGGGAGGAACACCGGGGAGCTGTTTTTT; clone size: once; V gene: TRBV28; J gene: TRBJ2-2; D gene: .
CDR3 protein: CSVAAGAITYEQYF; CDR3 DNA: TGCAGCGTGGCCGCGGGGGCGATAACCTACGAGCAGTACTTC; clone size: .; V gene: TRBV29-1; J gene: TRBJ2-7; D gene: .
CDR3 protein: CASTEGLAGGYEQYF; CDR3 DNA: TGTGCCAGCACCGAAGGTCTAGCGGGAGGCTACGAGCAGTACTTC; clone size: .; V gene: TRBV2; J gene: TRBJ2-7; D gene: TRBD2
CDR3 protein: CAWSVVLQGTEAFF; CDR3 DNA: TGTGCCTGGAGTGTAGTTTTGCAGGGGACTGAAGCTTTCTTT; clone size: few; V gene: TRBV30; J gene: TRBJ1-1; D gene: .
CDR3 protein: CSGGNNEQFF; CDR3 DNA: TGCAGCGGTGGAAACAATGAGCAGTTCTTC; clone size: .; V gene: TRBV29-1; J gene: TRBJ2-1; D gene: .
CDR3 protein: CASSSGGSSNQPQHF; CDR3 DNA: TGTGCCAGCAGCTCGGGGGGCAGTAGCAATCAGCCCCAGCATTTT; clone size: .; V gene: TRBV5-6; J gene: TRBJ1-5; D gene: .
CDR3 protein: CAWSGTFSGNTIYF; CDR3 DNA: TGTGCCTGGTCCGGGACCTTTTCTGGAAACACCATATATTTT; clone size: .; V gene: TRBV30; J gene: TRBJ1-3; D gene: .
CDR3 protein: CASSSVPTNEKLFF; CDR3 DNA: TGTGCCAGCAGTTCGGTTCCAACTAATGAAAAACTGTTTTTT; clone size: .; V gene: TRBV6-5; J gene: TRBJ1-4; D gene: .
CDR3 protein: CASSLVRQGPNEQFF; CDR3 DNA: TGTGCCAGCAGCTTAGTAAGACAGGGTCCGAATGAGCAGTTCTTC; clone size: once; V gene: TRBV7-9; J gene: TRBJ2-1; D gene: TRBD1
CDR3 protein: CASPLLPGWGEQYF; CDR3 DNA: TGTGCCAGCCCACTCCTCCCCGGTTGGGGCGAGCAGTACTTC; clone size: .; V gene: TRBV6-1; J gene: TRBJ2-7; D gene: .
CDR3 protein: CASSFGPGNEQFF; CDR3 DNA: TGCGCCAGCAGCTTTGGACCCGGCAATGAGCAGTTCTTC; clone size: few; V gene: TRBV5-1; J gene: TRBJ2-1; D gene: .
CDR3 protein: CASITSGSGEQFF; CDR3 DNA: TGTGCCAGCATTACTAGCGGGAGCGGTGAGCAGTTCTTC; clone size: .; V gene: TRBV2; J gene: TRBJ2-1; D gene: TRBD2
CDR3 protein: CASSLVGWKTEAFF; CDR3 DNA: TGTGCCAGCAGCTTAGTTGGATGGAAGACTGAAGCTTTCTTT; clone size: .; V gene: TRBV7-2; J gene: TRBJ1-1; D gene: .
CDR3 protein: CASSTGLAGNYEQYF; CDR3 DNA: TGTGCCAGCAGCACCGGACTAGCGGGGAACTACGAGCAGTACTTC; clone size: .; V gene: TRBV2; J gene: TRBJ2-7; D gene: TRBD2
CDR3 protein: CGSGTTYGYTF; CDR3 DNA: TGTGGATCCGGGACGACATATGGCTACACCTTC; clone size: .; V gene: TRBV28; J gene: TRBJ1-2; D gene: .
CDR3 protein: CAGLAGGEQFF; CDR3 DNA: TGTGCCGGACTAGCGGGAGGTGAGCAGTTCTTC; clone size: .; V gene: TRBV5-4; J gene: TRBJ2-1; D gene: TRBD2
CDR3 protein: CASSALRGGTEAFF; CDR3 DNA: TGTGCCAGCAGTGCACTAAGAGGGGGCACTGAAGCTTTCTTT; clone size: .; V gene: TRBV25-1; J gene: TRBJ1-1; D gene: .
CDR3 protein: CASYRQDQYEQYF; CDR3 DNA: TGTGCCAGCTACAGGCAGGACCAATACGAGCAGTACTTC; clone size: .; V gene: TRBV12-1; J gene: TRBJ2-7; D gene: .